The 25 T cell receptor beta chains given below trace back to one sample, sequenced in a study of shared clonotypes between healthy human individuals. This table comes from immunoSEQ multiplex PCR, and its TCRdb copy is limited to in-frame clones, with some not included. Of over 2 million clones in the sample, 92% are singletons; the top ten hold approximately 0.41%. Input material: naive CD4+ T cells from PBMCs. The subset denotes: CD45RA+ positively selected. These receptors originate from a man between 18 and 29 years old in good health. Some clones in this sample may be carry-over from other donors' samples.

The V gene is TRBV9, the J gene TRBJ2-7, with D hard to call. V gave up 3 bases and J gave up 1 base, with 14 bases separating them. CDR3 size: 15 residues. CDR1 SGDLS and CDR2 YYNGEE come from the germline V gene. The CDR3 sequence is CASSAQDRPSYEQYF. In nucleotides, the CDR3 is TGTGCCAGCAGCGCCCAGGACCGACCGTCCTACGAGCAGTACTTC.

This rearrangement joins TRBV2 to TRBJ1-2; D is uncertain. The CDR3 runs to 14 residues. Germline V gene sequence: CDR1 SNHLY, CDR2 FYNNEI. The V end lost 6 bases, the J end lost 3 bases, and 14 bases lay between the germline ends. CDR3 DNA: TGTGCCAGCAGCGGCCGAGACACGTACTATGGCTACACCTTC. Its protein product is CASSGRDTYYGYTF.

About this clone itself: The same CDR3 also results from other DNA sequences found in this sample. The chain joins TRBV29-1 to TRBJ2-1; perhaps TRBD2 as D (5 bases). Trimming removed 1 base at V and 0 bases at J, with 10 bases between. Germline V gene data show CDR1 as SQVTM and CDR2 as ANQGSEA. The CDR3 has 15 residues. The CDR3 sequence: CSVEGRRSSYNEQFF. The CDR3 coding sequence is TGCAGCGTTGAAGGGAGGCGGAGCTCCTACAATGAGCAGTTCTTC.

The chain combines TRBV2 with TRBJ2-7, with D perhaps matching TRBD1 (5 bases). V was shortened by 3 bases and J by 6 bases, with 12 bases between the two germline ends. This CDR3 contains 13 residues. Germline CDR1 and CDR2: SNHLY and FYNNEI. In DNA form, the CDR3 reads TGTGCCAGCAGTGAGGGGCAGGGTCGCGAGCAGTACTTC. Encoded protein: CASSEGQGREQYF.

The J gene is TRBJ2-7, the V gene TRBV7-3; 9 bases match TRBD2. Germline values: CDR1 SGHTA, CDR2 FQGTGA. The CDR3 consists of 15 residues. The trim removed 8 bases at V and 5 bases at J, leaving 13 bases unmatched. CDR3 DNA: TGTGCCAGCTCCCCCCGGGCGGGAGGGCTGAACGAGCAGTACTTC. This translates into CASSPRAGGLNEQYF.

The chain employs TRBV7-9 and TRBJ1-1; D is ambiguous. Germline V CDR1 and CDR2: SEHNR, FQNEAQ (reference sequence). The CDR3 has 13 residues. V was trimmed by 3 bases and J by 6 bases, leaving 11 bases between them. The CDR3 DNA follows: TGTGCCAGCAGCTTGAGGATTAACGCTGAAGCTTTCTTT. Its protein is CASSLRINAEAFF.

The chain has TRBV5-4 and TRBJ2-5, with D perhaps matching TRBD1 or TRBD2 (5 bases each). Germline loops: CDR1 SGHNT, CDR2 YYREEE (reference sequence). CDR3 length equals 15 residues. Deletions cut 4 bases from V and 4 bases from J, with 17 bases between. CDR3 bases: TGTGCCAGCAGCGGGACGTCCGGGGCATCAGAGACCCAGTACTTC. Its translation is CASSGTSGASETQYF.

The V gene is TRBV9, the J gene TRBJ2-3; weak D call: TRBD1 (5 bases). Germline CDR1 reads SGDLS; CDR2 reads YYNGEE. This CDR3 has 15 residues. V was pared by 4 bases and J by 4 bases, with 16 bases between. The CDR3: CASSLGQGTADTQYF. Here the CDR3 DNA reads TGTGCCAGCAGCTTAGGGCAGGGAACGGCAGATACGCAGTATTTT. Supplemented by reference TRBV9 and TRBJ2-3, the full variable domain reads DSGVTQTPKHLITATGQRVTLRCSPRSGDLSVYWYQQSLDQGLQFLIQYYNGEERAKGNILERFSAQQFPDLHSELNLSSLELGDSALYFCASSLGQGTADTQYFGPGTRLTVL.

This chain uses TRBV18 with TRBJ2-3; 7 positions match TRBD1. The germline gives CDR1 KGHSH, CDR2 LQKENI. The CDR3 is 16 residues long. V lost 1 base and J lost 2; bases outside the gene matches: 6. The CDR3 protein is CASSPLSDRYTDTQYF. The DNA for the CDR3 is TGTGCCAGCTCACCACTCTCGGACAGGTACACAGATACGCAGTATTTT. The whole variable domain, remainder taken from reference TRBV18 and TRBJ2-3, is NAGVMQNPRHLVRRRGQEARLRCSPMKGHSHVYWYRQLPEEGLKFMVYLQKENIIDESGMPKERFSAEFPKEGPSILRIQQVVRGDSAAYFCASSPLSDRYTDTQYFGPGTRLTVL.

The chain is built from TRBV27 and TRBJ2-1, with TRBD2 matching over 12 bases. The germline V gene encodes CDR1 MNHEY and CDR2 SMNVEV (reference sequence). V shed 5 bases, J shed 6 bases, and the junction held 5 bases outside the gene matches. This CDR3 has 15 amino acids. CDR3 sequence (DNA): TGTGCCAGCAGTCCCCTAGCGGGAGGGCCCAATGAGCAGTTCTTC. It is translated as CASSPLAGGPNEQFF.

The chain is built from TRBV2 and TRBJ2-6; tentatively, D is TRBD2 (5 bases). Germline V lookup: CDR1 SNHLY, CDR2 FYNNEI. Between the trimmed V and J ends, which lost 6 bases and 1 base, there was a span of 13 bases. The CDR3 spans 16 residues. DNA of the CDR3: TGTGCCAGCAGCCCCCTCCCGGGGTCTGGGGCCAACGTCCTGACTTTC. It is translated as CASSPLPGSGANVLTF.

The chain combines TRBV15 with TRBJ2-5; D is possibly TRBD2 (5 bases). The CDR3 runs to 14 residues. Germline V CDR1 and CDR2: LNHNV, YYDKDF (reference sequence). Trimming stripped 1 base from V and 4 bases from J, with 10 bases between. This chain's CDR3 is CATSRVRSGETQYF. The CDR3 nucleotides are TGTGCCACCAGCAGAGTCCGGAGCGGAGAGACCCAGTACTTC.

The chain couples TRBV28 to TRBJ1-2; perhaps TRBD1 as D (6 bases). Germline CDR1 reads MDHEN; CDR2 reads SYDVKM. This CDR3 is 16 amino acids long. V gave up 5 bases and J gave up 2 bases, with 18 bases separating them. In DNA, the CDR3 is TGTGCCAGCAGTCTCCCTACAGGGCTGGAAAACTATGGCTACACCTTC. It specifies CASSLPTGLENYGYTF.

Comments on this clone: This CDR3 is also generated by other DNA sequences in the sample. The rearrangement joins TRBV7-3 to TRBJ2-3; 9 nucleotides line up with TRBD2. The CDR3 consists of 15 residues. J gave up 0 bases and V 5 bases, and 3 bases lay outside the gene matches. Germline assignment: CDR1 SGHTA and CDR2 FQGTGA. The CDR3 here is CASSRTSGSTDTQYF. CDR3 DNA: TGTGCCAGCAGCCGCACTAGCGGGAGCACAGATACGCAGTATTTT. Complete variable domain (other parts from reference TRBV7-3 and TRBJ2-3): GAGVSQTPSNKVTEKGKYVELRCDPISGHTALYWYRQSLGQGPEFLIYFQGTGAADDSGLPNDRFFAVRPEGSVSTLKIQRTERGDSAVYLCASSRTSGSTDTQYFGPGTRLTVL.

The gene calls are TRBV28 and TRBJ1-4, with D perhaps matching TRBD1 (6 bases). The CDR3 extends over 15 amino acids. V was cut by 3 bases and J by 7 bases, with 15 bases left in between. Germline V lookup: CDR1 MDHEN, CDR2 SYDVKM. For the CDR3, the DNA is TGTGCCAGCAGTTTGGGGGGGCGGTTTAGTGAAAAACTGTTTTTT. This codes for CASSLGGRFSEKLFF.

The CDR3 coding sequence is TGTGCCAGCAGCAAAGGTCGAGCGGCTGCACACACAGATACGCAGTATTTT. The encoded protein is CASSKGRAAAHTDTQYF. This rearrangement joins TRBV21-1 to TRBJ2-3; the table's TRBD2 call for D was not verified on the DNA. TRBV21-1 is designated a pseudogene. The CDR3 is made up of 17 amino acids.

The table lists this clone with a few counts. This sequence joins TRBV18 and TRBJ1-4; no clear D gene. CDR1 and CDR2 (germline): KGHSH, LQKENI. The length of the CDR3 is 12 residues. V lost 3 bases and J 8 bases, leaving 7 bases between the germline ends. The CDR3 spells CASSPYPEKLFF. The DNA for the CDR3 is TGTGCCAGCTCACCCTATCCCGAAAAACTGTTTTTT.

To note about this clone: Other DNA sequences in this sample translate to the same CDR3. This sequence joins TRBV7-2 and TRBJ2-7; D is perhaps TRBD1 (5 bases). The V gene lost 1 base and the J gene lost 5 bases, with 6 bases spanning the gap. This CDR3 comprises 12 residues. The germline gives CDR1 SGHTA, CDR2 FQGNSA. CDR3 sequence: CASSLGGHEQYF. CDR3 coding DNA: TGTGCCAGCAGCTTAGGGGGCCACGAGCAGTACTTC.

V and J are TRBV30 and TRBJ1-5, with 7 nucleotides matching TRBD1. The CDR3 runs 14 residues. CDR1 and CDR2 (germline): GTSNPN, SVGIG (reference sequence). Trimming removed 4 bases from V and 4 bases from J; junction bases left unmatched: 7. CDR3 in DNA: TGTGCCTGGAACCAAGGGACAGCAAATCAGCCCCAGCATTTT. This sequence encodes CAWNQGTANQPQHF. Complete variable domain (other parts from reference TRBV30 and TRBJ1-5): SQTIHQWPATLVQPVGSPLSLECTVEGTSNPNLYWYRQAAGRGLQLLFYSVGIGQISSEVPQNLSASRPQDRQFILSSKKLLLSDSGFYLCAWNQGTANQPQHFGDGTRLSIL.

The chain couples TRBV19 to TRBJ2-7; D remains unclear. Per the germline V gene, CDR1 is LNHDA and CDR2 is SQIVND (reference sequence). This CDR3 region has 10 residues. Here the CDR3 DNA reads TGTGGCAGGCGTTCCTACGAGCAGTACTTC. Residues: CGRRSYEQYF.

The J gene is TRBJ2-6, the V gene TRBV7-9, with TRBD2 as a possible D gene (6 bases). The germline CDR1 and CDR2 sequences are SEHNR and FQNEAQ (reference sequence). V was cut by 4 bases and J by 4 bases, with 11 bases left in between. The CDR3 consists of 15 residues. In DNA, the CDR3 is TGTGCCAGCAGCTCCGGAGGGAGAGGGGCCAACGTCCTGACTTTC. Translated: CASSSGGRGANVLTF.

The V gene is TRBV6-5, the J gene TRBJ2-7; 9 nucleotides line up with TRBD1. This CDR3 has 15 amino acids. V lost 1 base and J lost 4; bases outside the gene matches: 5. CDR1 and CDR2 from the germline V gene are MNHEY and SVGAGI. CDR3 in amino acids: CASSYLTGTGYEQYF. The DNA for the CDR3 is TGTGCCAGCAGTTACTTGACCGGGACAGGGTACGAGCAGTACTTC.

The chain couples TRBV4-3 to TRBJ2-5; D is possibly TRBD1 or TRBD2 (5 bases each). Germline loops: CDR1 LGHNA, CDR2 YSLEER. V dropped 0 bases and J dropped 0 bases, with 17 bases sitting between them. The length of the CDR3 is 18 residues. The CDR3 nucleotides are TGCGCCAGCAGCCAAGACTTTTATCCGGGACCGTACCAAGAGACCCAGTACTTC. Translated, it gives CASSQDFYPGPYQETQYF.

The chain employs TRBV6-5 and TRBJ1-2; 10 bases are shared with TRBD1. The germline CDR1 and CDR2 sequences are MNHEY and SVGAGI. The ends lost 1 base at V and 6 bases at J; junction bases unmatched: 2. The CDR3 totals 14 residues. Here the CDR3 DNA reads TGTGCCAGCAGTTACTTAGGGACAGGGGATGGCTACACCTTC. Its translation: CASSYLGTGDGYTF.

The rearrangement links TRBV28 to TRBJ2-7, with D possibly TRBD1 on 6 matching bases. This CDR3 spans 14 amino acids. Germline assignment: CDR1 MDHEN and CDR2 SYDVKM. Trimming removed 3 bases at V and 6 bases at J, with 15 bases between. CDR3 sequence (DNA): TGTGCCAGCAGTTTCCCCAGGGGAGTGATCGAGCAGTACTTC. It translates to CASSFPRGVIEQYF.